A selection of T cell receptor beta chains follows, all from one sample in a study of cytomegalovirus exposure and HLA in healthy donors. The data were produced by immunoSEQ multiplex PCR, yet TCRdb's version contains in-frame clones alone and is incomplete. The sample shows roughly 130,000 clones, roughly 86% of them seen only once. Sequenced sample: PBMCs. The receptor source for this set is a young man in good health and CMV-seronegative. Both conserved end residues are part of each CDR3. D genes are given only for firm matches. A row's size may be missing; if present it is once, few, many or a size class.

D gene,J gene,V gene,clone size,CDR3 DNA,CDR3 protein
TRBD2,TRBJ2-3,TRBV5-6,.,TGTGCCAGCGGGAGACTAGCGGGAGGGGAAGATACGCAGTATTTT,CASGRLAGGEDTQYF
.,TRBJ2-3,TRBV7-2,.,TGTGCCAGCAGCTTTGGCCACACAGATACGCAGTATTTT,CASSFGHTDTQYF
.,TRBJ2-1,TRBV20-1,.,TGCAGTGCCCCCGTGGGACTCCCTGAGTTCTTC,CSAPVGLPEFF
TRBD1,TRBJ1-2,TRBV18,.,TGTGCCAGCTCACCAGTTCGCTTCAGTACCGGGACAGGGCTTCACTATGGCTACACCTTC,CASSPVRFSTGTGLHYGYTF
.,TRBJ2-2,TRBV7-3,.,TGTGCCAGCAGCGTCGGGTCAACCGGGGAGCTGTTTTTT,CASSVGSTGELFF
.,TRBJ1-1,TRBV18,.,TGTGCCAGCTCGAACGGGAACACTGAAGCTTTCTTT,CASSNGNTEAFF
.,TRBJ1-1,TRBV10-3,.,TGTGCCATCAGTGAGCGGCTAGCGGGGGACACTGAAGCTTTCTTT,CAISERLAGDTEAFF
.,TRBJ1-1,TRBV27,.,TGTGCCAGCAGTTTGGGGGGGGCGCGGATAGAAACTGAAGCTTTCTTT,CASSLGGARIETEAFF
TRBD2,TRBJ2-7,TRBV7-9,.,TGTGCCAGCAGCCCCCGACTAGCGGGAGTCTACGAGCAGTACTTC,CASSPRLAGVYEQYF
.,TRBJ1-1,TRBV9,few,TGTGCCAGCAGCGTTGGAGCGACTGAAGCTTTCTTT,CASSVGATEAFF
.,TRBJ2-7,TRBV2,.,TGTGCCAGCAGTGTAAATCAAGCCCGCGAGCAGTACTTC,CASSVNQAREQYF
.,TRBJ2-7,TRBV5-1,.,TGCGCCAGCAGCTTGGTGGTGGGAGCGGACGAGCAGTACTTC,CASSLVVGADEQYF
TRBD1,TRBJ1-1,TRBV11-2,.,TGTGCCAGCAGCTTACAGGGGGCGAACACTGAAGCTTTCTTT,CASSLQGANTEAFF
.,TRBJ2-7,TRBV6-5,.,TGTGCCAGCGGGCGAATGACGACAAAAACCTACGAGCAGTACTTC,CASGRMTTKTYEQYF
.,TRBJ1-1,TRBV7-9,few,TGTGCCAGCAGCTACCATACAGGGACTGAAGCTTTCTTT,CASSYHTGTEAFF
TRBD1,TRBJ2-6,TRBV15,.,TGTGCCACCAGCGCTGACAGGGGGAAATCCTCTGGGGCCAACGTCCTGACTTTC,CATSADRGKSSGANVLTF
.,TRBJ2-2,TRBV28,.,TGTGCCAGCAGTCAGGGTTTAACCGGGGAGCTGTTTTTT,CASSQGLTGELFF